The rows below give T cell receptor beta chains drawn from one sample of a study of shared clonotypes between healthy human individuals. TCRdb keeps only in-frame clones here, not all; method: immunoSEQ multiplex PCR. The data contain some 1 million clones, roughly 80% of them singletons. Input material: memory CD4+ T cells sorted from blood. These receptor sequences come from a man aged 18 to 35 in good health. The CDR3 runs from the conserved cysteine through the conserved F or W. Fields, in order: V gene, D gene, CDR3 protein. D genes are given only for firm matches.

>TRBV10-3|TRBD1
CAIRGGQGSTDTQYF
>TRBV30|.
CAWMGRGTGNTIYF
>TRBV5-1|TRBD2
CASSLTLAGGHNEQFF
>TRBV25-1|TRBD1
CASSVGGQGGNEKLFF
>TRBV6-5|TRBD1
CASRSTGGEQFF
>TRBV19|.
CASSTIKSQHF
>TRBV4-1|TRBD1
CASSPGTGSSDGYTF
>TRBV12-5|.
CASGLGRRGLQSSYEQYF
>TRBV10-2|TRBD1
CASSPAGSGGRNEQFF
>TRBV11-2|.
CASTLGIGSYGYTF
>TRBV9|.
CASSVVPDGEAFF
>TRBV5-1|.
CASSLEGSSTDTQYF
>TRBV2|.
CASSGTYKQETQYF
>TRBV6-5|.
CASSYQGKDTGELFF
>TRBV10-1|.
CASSGVSGNEQFF
>TRBV7-8|TRBD2
CASSSIFGTSTTQGETQYF
>TRBV2|TRBD2
CASMREIQETQYF
>TRBV7-8|.
CASSSGQRGELFF
>TRBV2|TRBD2
CASSSGLAQETQYF
>TRBV11-2|TRBD1
CASSPPGQEWLAFF
>TRBV16|.
CASSPGASTYEQYF
>TRBV4-1|TRBD2
CASSPGGFSGIHNEQFF
>TRBV6-4|.
CATRQPANSPLHF
>TRBV7-2|TRBD2
CASSLVSSGGPYEQYF
>TRBV7-2|.
CASRAGTEQFF
>TRBV27|.
CASSSEGEQFF
>TRBV4-2|.
CASSQDSSPLHF
>TRBV5-1|.
CASSSNRDGYTF
>TRBV11-2|TRBD1
CASSFDRAAYNSPLHF
>TRBV25-1|.
CASRENYGYTF
>TRBV2|TRBD1
CASGQGVHYGYTF
>TRBV18|TRBD1
CASSPRQGVPTEAFF
>TRBV7-2|.
CASSPFATTFTDTQYF
>TRBV5-4|TRBD2
CASSRGLAGGITDTQYF
>TRBV28|TRBD1
CASSFGQGRNSPLHF
>TRBV7-3|.
CASSYGPGEQFF
>TRBV19|.
CASSISTISQPQHF
>TRBV27|.
CASKYRENSPLHF
>TRBV6-1|TRBD2
CASSELPAGGPQETQYF
>TRBV30|.
CAWSTGLGYNQPQHF
>TRBV7-6|TRBD1
CASSLVQDRGPNEQFF
>TRBV29-1|.
CSVATGVGDTQYF
>TRBV7-9|.
CASSEGPSTEAFF
>TRBV11-2|TRBD2
CASSLTAGGPSGEQFF
>TRBV5-1|TRBD2
CASSSPTSGGAGSEQFF
>TRBV6-6|.
CASSYPREDTQYF
>TRBV29-1|TRBD1
CSAKADRGGTEAFF
>TRBV15|.
CATRREASGANVLTF